The clone carrying this TCR beta chain was seen a handful of times. The antigen remains unidentified. This specimen belongs to a study of response to subunit inactivated influenza vaccine. Study observations and caveats: Authors suggested few new T cells are recruited by each seasonal influenza vaccination.

TCRdb independently ran MiXCR on the RT-PCR reads; one entry per CDR3 protein. The table includes a few hundred thousand distinct CDR3 sequences, roughly a fifth detected once. Germline-derived CDR1 and CDR2 are MDHEN and SYDVKM. The V gene lost 5 bases and the J gene lost 10 bases, with 12 bases spanning the gap. This CDR3 has 12 amino acids. This specimen consisted of PBMCs from blood, obtained less than 22 months after vaccination. This TCR was recovered from a man in his fifties or sixties who received an inactivated influenza vaccine. The chain uses TRBV28 and TRBJ2-1; D unclear. The CDR3, as DNA: TGTGCCAGCAGTCCGAATAAGGTGGAGCAGTTCTTC. Translation: CASSPNKVEQFF.